This TCR beta chain was obtained from a study of T cells after yellow fever vaccination. The CDR3 spans 14 residues. Germline-derived CDR1 and CDR2 are MNHEY and SVGAGI. V gave up 2 bases and J gave up 2 bases, with 10 bases separating them. TCRdb independently ran MiXCR on the 5' RACE reads; one entry per CDR3 protein. Of 150,000 to 200,000 distinct CDR3 sequences listed, around 9% are singletons. The sequenced sample was CD8+ T cells sorted from PBMCs, obtained 45 days after the yellow fever booster vaccination. The rearrangement uses TRBV6-5 and TRBJ2-7; D perhaps matches TRBD1 (6 bases). The TCR sequence derives from a man younger than 35 who received the YFV17D yellow fever vaccine. In nucleotides, the CDR3 is TGTGCCAGCAGTTACCGGGACACAGCCTACGAGCAGTACTTC. This gives the protein CASSYRDTAYEQYF.